Below, 30 T cell receptor beta chains from the same sample are listed, as sequenced in a study of regulatory T cells in long-lasting Graves disease (dated by TCRdb to the early 2020s). The sample's time point label, decoded: persistent/refractory GD, antithyroid drugs over 5 years with positive TRAb. For both TCR sequencing and RNA sequencing, RNA was extracted from PBMCs using TRIzol. The library was produced with multiplex PCR. TCRdb names Illumina HiSeq 4000 as the instrument used. To build TCR beta libraries, CDR3 regions were amplified by Arm-PCR using iRepertoire HTBI primers. TCRdb trimmed public reads at Q25 via fastp, called clones via MiXCR and kept in-frame beta chains. Records with the same CDR3 protein are collapsed into one entry carrying the most frequent genes and DNA. This sample lists hundreds of thousands of distinct CDR3 sequences; roughly 21% were detected once. The top ten clones comprise about 6.6% of the sample.

The material sequenced was peripheral blood mononuclear cells (PBMCs), taken when the disease was refractory, from a patient treated with antithyroid drugs. The receptor source for this set is a female donor with Graves disease.

The chain couples TRBV6-5 to TRBJ1-6, with D perhaps matching TRBD1 (6 bases). Germline-derived CDR1 and CDR2 are MNHEY and SVGAGI. This CDR3 has 17 residues. V was trimmed by 2 bases and J by 10 bases, leaving 21 bases between them. This CDR3 is CASSYRSGAGLDSPLHF. CDR3 nucleotide sequence: TGTGCCAGCAGTTACAGGTCGGGGGCAGGACTTGACTCACCCCTCCACTTT.

This clonotype turned up a few times. The chain employs TRBV12-3 or TRBV12-4 and TRBJ2-2; D is perhaps TRBD1 (6 bases). This CDR3 region has 14 residues. Trimming removed 3 bases from V and 6 bases from J, with 11 bases in between. The CDR3: CASSLGAKAGELFF. The CDR3 DNA follows: TGTGCCAGCAGTTTGGGGGCCAAGGCCGGGGAGCTGTTTTTT.

This clonotype was seen ten or more times. This rearrangement joins TRBV27 to TRBJ1-6; a possible D gene is TRBD1 (5 bases). The CDR3 spans 17 residues. From germline, CDR1 is MNHEY and CDR2 SMNVEV (reference sequence). The V gene lost 8 bases and the J gene lost 7 bases, with 24 bases spanning the gap. The CDR3: CASQPVAGIIGNSPLHF. CDR3 in DNA: TGTGCCAGCCAACCGGTGGCAGGGATTATTGGAAATTCACCCCTCCACTTT.

The J gene is TRBJ1-4, the V gene TRBV28; 8 bases fit TRBD1. Trimming took 8 bases from V and 11 from J; bases not matched to a gene: 10. This CDR3 is built from 13 residues. Per germline, CDR1 MDHEN and CDR2 SYDVKM. CDR3 loop: CASRGQGFGKLFF. The CDR3 nucleotides read TGTGCCAGCCGAGGACAGGGCTTTGGGAAACTGTTTTTT.

This chain uses TRBV2 with TRBJ2-3, with D possibly matching TRBD1 (6 bases). The V and J ends lost 8 bases and 1 base respectively, with 37 bases between them. Germline V lookup: CDR1 SNHLY, CDR2 FYNNEI. This CDR3 contains 22 residues. CDR3: CASLSLPETSVRGPAGTDTQYF. As DNA, the CDR3 is TGTGCCAGCTTATCGTTACCCGAAACCTCCGTCAGGGGTCCCGCCGGCACAGATACGCAGTATTTT.

This clonotype was observed at least ten times. For the CDR3, the DNA is TGTGCCAGCAGCTTAGTGTCAGGGGCCTACGAGCAGTACTTC. Protein: CASSLVSGAYEQYF. This chain joins TRBV11-2 and TRBJ2-7, with D possibly TRBD1 on 6 matching bases. The germline gives CDR1 SGHAT, CDR2 FQNNGV. The CDR3 covers 14 residues. V gave up 1 base and J gave up 2 bases, with 9 bases separating them.

This clonotype was detected a few times. J is TRBJ1-6 and V is TRBV7-9; 7 bases line up with TRBD1. V lost 5 bases, J lost 0 bases, and 4 bases stayed unmatched. The CDR3 spans 16 residues. Germline-derived CDR1 and CDR2 are SEHNR and FQNEAQ (reference sequence). The CDR3 loop reads CASSQDRSSYNSPLHF. CDR3 DNA: TGTGCCAGCAGCCAGGACAGGAGCTCCTATAATTCACCCCTCCACTTT.

In this sample, this clonotype turned up once. The rearrangement joins TRBV5-1 to TRBJ2-3, with 13 nucleotides matching TRBD2. After removal of 4 bases from V and 1 base from J, the junction contained 3 bases not matched to a gene. This CDR3 is built from 16 residues. From germline, CDR1 is SGHRS and CDR2 YFSETQ. The DNA for the CDR3 is TGCGCCAGCAGCCAAACTAGCGGGAGGGGCACAGATACGCAGTATTTT. Translation gives CASSQTSGRGTDTQYF.

Ten or more counts support this clonotype. The chain is built from TRBV12-3 or TRBV12-4 and TRBJ1-1; D unresolved. Deletions cut 6 bases from V and 6 bases from J, with 11 bases between. CDR3 length equals 12 residues. The CDR3 loop reads CASREVEAEAFF. The CDR3 bases are TGTGCCAGCAGAGAGGTAGAGGCTGAAGCTTTCTTT.

This clonotype was seen a few times. This chain connects TRBV12-3 or TRBV12-4 to TRBJ2-1, with D hard to call. The ends were cut back, 6 bases at V and 12 bases at J, with 15 bases in the middle. The CDR3 contains 12 residues. CDR3 nucleotides: TGTGCCAGCAGCCGAATCTACAGAGGGCAGTTCTTC. Translating gives CASSRIYRGQFF.

This clonotype was counted many times. The rearrangement uses TRBV7-9 and TRBJ2-7, with no clear D. This CDR3 comprises 15 residues. Germline loops: CDR1 SEHNR, CDR2 FQNEAQ (reference sequence). V was pared by 0 bases and J by 2 bases, with 11 bases between. The CDR3 nucleotides are TGTGCCAGCAGCTTAGCAGGTAGCAATCCCTACGAGCAGTACTTC. Encoded protein: CASSLAGSNPYEQYF.

This clonotype was seen at least ten times. The gene calls are TRBV6-1 and TRBJ1-4; 7 bases map to TRBD1. With 6 bases clipped from V and 8 bases from J, the junction kept 12 bases outside the gene matches. The CDR3 is 15 residues long. From germline, CDR1 is MNHNS and CDR2 SASEGT. DNA of the CDR3: TGTGCCAGCAGGGGGACCGGACAGGCTCAGGAAAAACTGTTTTTT. Translated, it gives CASRGTGQAQEKLFF.

A note on this clonotype: One end of the junction fails to match germline, which may point to a read error. This chain joins TRBV5-1 and TRBJ2-7; D ambiguous. CDR1 and CDR2 from the germline V gene are SGHRS and YFSETQ. The CDR3 length is 15 residues. CDR3 DNA: TGCGCCAGCAGCTTGGGAGTCCTGGTCTCCTCCGAGCAGTACTTC. As protein: CASSLGVLVSSEQYF. Looking up the rest from reference TRBV5-1 and TRBJ2-7 gives the full variable domain: KAGVTQTPRYLIKTRGQQVTLSCSPISGHRSVSWYQQTPGQGLQFLFEYFSETQRNKGNFPGRFSGRQFSNSRSEMNVSTLELGDSALYLCASSLGVLVSSEQYFGPGTRLTVT.

This clonotype has just a few counts. The gene calls are TRBV12-3 or TRBV12-4 and TRBJ2-5; 15 bases line up with TRBD2. The CDR3 extends over 16 amino acids. Trimming removed 4 bases from V and 6 bases from J; junction bases left unmatched: 6. CDR3 residues: CASSWGTSGGRKTQYF. CDR3 in DNA: TGTGCCAGCAGTTGGGGGACTAGCGGGGGGAGAAAGACCCAGTACTTC.

The chain is built from TRBV20-1 and TRBJ1-1; the match to TRBD1 covers 8 bases. The CDR3 totals 17 residues. The germline V gene has CDR1 DFQATT and CDR2 SNEGSKA (reference sequence). V dropped 1 base and J dropped 3; count of bases not matched to a gene: 13. The CDR3, as DNA: TGCAGTGCTAGAGGGGTAGGGGCAGGGGGCGCGGACACTGAAGCTTTCTTT. It specifies CSARGVGAGGADTEAFF.

V usage is TRBV19 and J usage is TRBJ2-7; D not certain. Deletions cut 1 base from V and 2 bases from J, with 6 bases between. The CDR3 covers 13 residues. Germline values: CDR1 LNHDA, CDR2 SQIVND (reference sequence). CDR3 amino acids: CASSIGATYEQYF. The CDR3 coding sequence is TGTGCCAGTAGTATAGGGGCTACCTACGAGCAGTACTTC.

This clonotype was seen a few times. The rearrangement uses TRBV4-2 and TRBJ2-5; a possible D gene is TRBD1 (7 bases). This CDR3 spans 16 amino acids. CDR1 is LGHNA, CDR2 YNFKEQ, per germline. V dropped 3 bases and J dropped 3 bases, with 17 bases sitting between them. CDR3 sequence (DNA): TGTGCCAGCAGCCACGGCTCCAGGGGGGAGAAAGAGACCCAGTACTTC. It encodes CASSHGSRGEKETQYF.

This clonotype has a count of ten or more. The genes are TRBV28 and TRBJ1-5; D is ambiguous. The V end was cut by 1 base, the J end by 6 bases, with 13 bases between. Looked up from germline, CDR1 is MDHEN and CDR2 is SYDVKM. This CDR3 has 15 amino acids. CDR3 sequence (DNA): TGTGCCAGCAGTTTATCTTCCGGGCCGGGTCAGCCCCAGCATTTT. This codes for CASSLSSGPGQPQHF.

The chain has TRBV27 and TRBJ1-4, with 8 positions matching TRBD1. The trim removed 6 bases at V and 8 bases at J, leaving 8 bases unmatched. The CDR3 length is 14 residues. Germline CDR1 MNHEY, CDR2 SMNVEV (reference sequence). CDR3 nucleotide sequence: TGTGCCAGCAGAAATCCCGGGACAGGAGAAAAACTGTTTTTT. Its translation is CASRNPGTGEKLFF. The full variable domain, completed using reference TRBV27 and TRBJ1-4, is EAQVTQNPRYLITVTGKKLTVTCSQNMNHEYMSWYRQDPGLGLRQIYYSMNVEVTDKGDVPEGYKVSRKEKRNFPLILESPSPNQTSLYFCASRNPGTGEKLFFGSGTQLSVL.

The chain couples TRBV29-1 to TRBJ1-2; 7 nucleotides align to TRBD1. CDR3 length: 13 amino acids. Unmatched junction bases numbered 7, after V lost 6 bases and J lost 3 bases. Germline loops: CDR1 SQVTM, CDR2 ANQGSEA. CDR3 DNA sequence: TGCAGCGTGGGGCAGGGGACAGACTATGGCTACACCTTC. This sequence encodes CSVGQGTDYGYTF.

The sample holds many counts of this clonotype. The chain employs TRBV28 and TRBJ1-2; 7 nucleotides align to TRBD1. This CDR3 region has 14 residues. Germline V gene lookup returns CDR1 MDHEN and CDR2 SYDVKM. The J segment lost 4 bases and the V segment lost 6 bases, leaving 8 bases of the junction unmatched. CDR3 sequence: CASSEQGPAYGYTF. For the CDR3, the DNA is TGTGCCAGCAGCGAACAGGGGCCCGCCTATGGCTACACCTTC.

The chain joins TRBV7-8 to TRBJ2-1, with D possibly TRBD2 on 6 matching bases. Germline V gene sequence: CDR1 SGHVS, CDR2 FQNEAQ. Trimming removed 1 base from V and 12 bases from J, with 19 bases in between. The CDR3 has 15 residues. For the CDR3, the DNA is TGTGCCAGCAGCTTAGGAGGGTCTGGAGGGGTGCCGCAGTTCTTC. It specifies CASSLGGSGGVPQFF.

This clonotype was recorded many times. V usage is TRBV6-1 and J usage is TRBJ2-7; 8 bases fit TRBD1. The V gene end was trimmed by 3 bases and the J gene end by 5 bases; junction bases not matched to a gene: 6. The CDR3 loop spans 14 amino acids. Per germline, CDR1 MNHNS and CDR2 SASEGT. The CDR3 spells CASSDSDRVDEQYF. CDR3 nucleotide sequence: TGTGCCAGCAGTGACTCGGACAGGGTGGACGAGCAGTACTTC.

This clonotype showed up many times. The gene calls are TRBV2 and TRBJ1-4; D not resolved. The V gene's germline CDR1 is SNHLY and CDR2 FYNNEI. The CDR3 spans 14 residues. V gave up 4 bases and J gave up 7 bases, with 13 bases separating them. CDR3 region: CASSAGPPGEKLFF. The CDR3 nucleotides read TGTGCCAGCAGTGCCGGACCACCGGGTGAAAAACTGTTTTTT.

This clonotype was found a few times. V gene TRBV6-5 combines with J gene TRBJ1-2; 7 bases line up with TRBD1. The CDR3 spans 17 residues. The V and J ends lost 2 bases and 5 bases, in that order; junction bases with no gene match: 14. Per germline, CDR1 MNHEY and CDR2 SVGAGI. DNA of the CDR3: TGTGCCAGCAGTTACGGAACCGGGACAGCTTCTAGTTATGGCTACACCTTC. This translates into CASSYGTGTASSYGYTF.

This clonotype was detected a few times. The CDR3 sequence is CASSLWGGGAGRDTEAFF. For the CDR3, the DNA is TGTGCCAGCAGTTTATGGGGAGGGGGCGCAGGTAGAGACACTGAAGCTTTCTTT. The V and J genes are TRBV27 and TRBJ1-1; 7 nucleotides line up with TRBD1. V lost 1 base and J lost 3; bases outside the gene matches: 14. The CDR3 covers 18 residues. CDR1 and CDR2 (germline): MNHEY, SMNVEV (reference sequence).

Only a few counts were recorded for this clonotype. V usage is TRBV19 and J usage is TRBJ1-2; TRBD1 is a possible D gene (5 bases). V dropped 6 bases and J dropped 3 bases, with 17 bases sitting between them. The CDR3 consists of 15 residues. CDR1 and CDR2 from the germline V gene are LNHDA and SQIVND (reference sequence). For the CDR3, the DNA is TGTGCCAGTAGCAACCAAGGGGTCGGTGACTATGGCTACACCTTC. Translated: CASSNQGVGDYGYTF. Drawing the rest from reference TRBV19 and TRBJ1-2, the complete variable domain is DGGITQSPKYLFRKEGQNVTLSCEQNLNHDAMYWYRQDPGQGLRLIYYSQIVNDFQKGDIAEGYSVSREKKESFPLTVTSAQKNPTAFYLCASSNQGVGDYGYTFGSGTRLTVV.

This clonotype has only a few counts. The gene calls are TRBV2 and TRBJ2-1; 8 bases align to TRBD2. The V gene end was trimmed by 4 bases and the J gene end by 7 bases; junction bases not matched to a gene: 0. Germline values: CDR1 SNHLY, CDR2 FYNNEI. This CDR3 has 12 residues. In DNA, the CDR3 is TGTGCCAGCAGTGCTAGCGGGAATGAGCAGTTCTTC. Translated, it gives CASSASGNEQFF.

This chain joins TRBV28 and TRBJ2-1, with TRBD2 matching over 9 bases. The J segment lost 2 bases and the V segment lost 3 bases, leaving 14 bases of the junction unmatched. This CDR3 contains 19 residues. The germline gives CDR1 MDHEN, CDR2 SYDVKM. CDR3 DNA: TGTGCCAGCAGTTTCTCCGCCGGGACTAGCTCAGCACCCTACAATGAGCAGTTCTTC. Its translation: CASSFSAGTSSAPYNEQFF.

This clonotype showed up many times. The chain combines TRBV12-3 or TRBV12-4 with TRBJ2-5; the D call may be TRBD1 or TRBD2 (5 bases each). The CDR3 is 12 amino acids. With 4 bases removed from V and 9 bases from J, the gap between germline ends came to 12 bases. CDR3 nucleotides: TGTGCCAGCAGTTGGGGGACCTCGTCCCAGTACTTC. Amino acid sequence: CASSWGTSSQYF.